What follows are 9 T cell receptor beta chains derived from one specimen sequenced in a study of cytomegalovirus exposure and HLA in healthy donors. Libraries were prepared by immunoSEQ multiplex PCR; TCRdb keeps only in-frame clonotypes and omits some of them. Here the sample spans 100,000 to 150,000 clones, nearly 90% being singletons. The specimen was PBMCs. The receptors here all came from a woman between 18 and 29 years old in good health and CMV-seronegative.

V gene TRBV5-6 combines with J gene TRBJ1-2; D is unresolved. The germline CDR1 and CDR2 sequences are SGHDT and YYEEEE. The CDR3 runs to 14 residues. The V gene lost 0 bases and the J gene lost 4 bases, with 10 bases spanning the gap. For the CDR3, the DNA is TGTGCCAGCAGCTTGGGCGGGGTCAGCTATGGCTACACCTTC. It codes for CASSLGGVSYGYTF. The whole variable domain, filled in from reference TRBV5-6 and TRBJ1-2, reads DAGVTQSPTHLIKTRGQQVTLRCSPKSGHDTVSWYQQALGQGPQFIFQYYEEEERQRGNFPDRFSGHQFPNYSSELNVNALLLGDSALYLCASSLGGVSYGYTFGSGTRLTVV.

The CDR3 region is CASSMGTHDGSQPQHF. The CDR3 nucleotides are TGTGCCAGTAGTATGGGGACACACGATGGGAGTCAGCCCCAGCATTTT. The chain combines TRBV19 with TRBJ1-5; maybe TRBD1 (6 bases). Germline CDR1 reads LNHDA; CDR2 reads SQIVND (reference sequence). This CDR3 contains 16 residues. The ends were cut back, 3 bases at V and 6 bases at J, with 18 bases in the middle.

The rearrangement joins TRBV6-1 to TRBJ2-6; D ambiguous. CDR1 is MNHNS and CDR2 is SASEGT in the germline V gene. The CDR3 extends over 15 amino acids. Trimming took 8 bases from V and 0 from J, leaving 11 bases between them. CDR3 amino acids: CASRRDLSGANVLTF. The CDR3 coding sequence is TGTGCCAGCCGTCGAGATCTCTCTGGGGCCAACGTCCTGACTTTC.

DNA for the CDR3: TGTGCCAGCAGCTCTACTAGCGGGGCCTACGAGCAGTACTTC. Protein product: CASSSTSGAYEQYF. The chain employs TRBV7-6 and TRBJ2-7; 10 nucleotides match TRBD2. V shed 4 bases, J shed 2 bases, and the junction held 2 bases outside the gene matches. CDR3 length: 14 residues. Germline V gene sequence: CDR1 SGHVS, CDR2 FNYEAQ.

J is TRBJ1-2 and V is TRBV19; D gene uncertain. CDR3 length: 14 residues. CDR1 is LNHDA, CDR2 SQIVND, per germline (reference sequence). Trimming pared 1 base from V and 1 base from J, leaving 7 bases between. DNA for the CDR3: TGTGCCAGTAGTATAGCTCCCAGTAACTATGGCTACACCTTC. As protein: CASSIAPSNYGYTF.

The chain recombines TRBV10-3 with TRBJ2-7; 11 nucleotides match TRBD2. The CDR3 has 15 amino acids. Looked up from germline, CDR1 is ENHRY and CDR2 is SYGVKD. Trimming at V came to 1 base and at J to 9 bases, leaving 8 bases not matched to a gene. As DNA, the CDR3 is TGTGCCATCAGTGAGTTAGCGGGGGGGGCCTCTGGGCAGTACTTC. Amino acids: CAISELAGGASGQYF.

The rearrangement links TRBV7-9 to TRBJ2-3, with TRBD2 as a possible D gene (6 bases). From germline, CDR1 is SEHNR and CDR2 FQNEAQ (reference sequence). The CDR3 has 18 residues. Trimming left V 8 bases short and J 3 bases short, with 27 bases between. CDR3 loop: CASGHGGAGLVRTDTQYF. CDR3 sequence (DNA): TGTGCCAGCGGCCACGGGGGAGCGGGTCTCGTGCGAACAGATACGCAGTATTTT.

The chain is built from TRBV29-1 and TRBJ2-3; 7 nucleotides line up with TRBD1. The V segment lost 3 bases and the J segment 3 bases; nucleotides outside the gene matches: 6. Germline CDR1 reads SQVTM; CDR2 reads ANQGSEA. CDR3 length equals 14 residues. The CDR3 sequence: CSVDGTVQTDTQYF. Here the CDR3 DNA reads TGCAGCGTTGATGGGACAGTCCAAACAGATACGCAGTATTTT.

The chain couples TRBV6-6 to TRBJ1-2; D gene uncertain. The CDR3 runs to 14 residues. Deletions cut 0 bases from V and 1 base from J, with 6 bases between. In germline, CDR1 is MNHNY, CDR2 SVGAGI (reference sequence). The CDR3 sequence: CASSYSPSNYGYTF. The CDR3 DNA reads as TGTGCCAGCAGTTACTCTCCCAGTAACTATGGCTACACCTTC.